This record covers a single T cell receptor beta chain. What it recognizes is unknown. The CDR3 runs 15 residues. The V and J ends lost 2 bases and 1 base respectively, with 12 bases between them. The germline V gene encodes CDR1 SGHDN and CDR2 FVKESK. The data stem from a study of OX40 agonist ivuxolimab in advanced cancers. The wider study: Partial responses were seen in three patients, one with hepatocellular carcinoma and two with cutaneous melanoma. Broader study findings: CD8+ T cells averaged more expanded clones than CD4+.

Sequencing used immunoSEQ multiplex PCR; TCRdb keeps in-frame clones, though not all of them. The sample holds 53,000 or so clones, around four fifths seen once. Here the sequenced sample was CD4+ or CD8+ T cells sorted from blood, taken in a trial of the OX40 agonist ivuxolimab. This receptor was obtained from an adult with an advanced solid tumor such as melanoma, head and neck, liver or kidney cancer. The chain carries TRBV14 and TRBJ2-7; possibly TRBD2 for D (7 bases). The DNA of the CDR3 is TGTGCCAGCAGCCAACGGGGGGCACCATCCTACGAGCAGTACTTC. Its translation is CASSQRGAPSYEQYF.